The 6 T cell receptor beta chains presented below share a single source sample, sequenced in a study of T cell repertoires in cytomegalovirus infection. TCRdb fed the reads into MiXCR, producing one record per CDR3 protein. Among about 920,000 distinct CDR3 sequences, around 31% were seen once, and the ten largest hold about 14%. No antigen has been identified for these receptors. The sample in question was cultured CD8+ T cells from PBMCs, obtained from culture after CMV antigen stimulation. The receptors were gathered from a human donor in good health (CMV status not recorded). Some clones in this sample may be carry-over from other donors' samples.

The rearrangement uses TRBV6-5 and TRBJ2-1; TRBD2 matches at 9 bases. Trimming cost V 4 bases and J 5 bases; bases outside gene matches: 6. This CDR3 spans 15 amino acids. CDR1 MNHEY and CDR2 SVGAGI come from the germline V gene. The CDR3 sequence: CASSFLRGGHNEQFF. CDR3 nucleotides: TGTGCCAGCAGTTTCTTGCGGGGGGGGCACAATGAGCAGTTCTTC.

This clonotype was detected only a few times. The chain links TRBV7-9 to TRBJ1-1; perhaps TRBD1 as D (6 bases). Germline CDR1 and CDR2: SEHNR and FQNEAQ (reference sequence). Deletions cut 5 bases from V and 6 bases from J, with 19 bases between. CDR3 length: 15 amino acids. CDR3 loop: CASSPGDTSQAEAFF. The CDR3 nucleotides read TGTGCCAGCAGCCCCGGGGACACAAGTCAGGCTGAAGCTTTCTTT.

At least ten counts were recorded for this clonotype. The gene calls are TRBV7-6 and TRBJ1-1; TRBD1 might be the D (6 bases). Germline CDR1 is SGHVS and CDR2 is FNYEAQ. The CDR3 runs to 16 residues. V was cut by 1 base and J by 6 bases, with 18 bases left in between. CDR3 in DNA: TGTGCCAGCAGCTTAGGTTTTAAGGGGGAATATGCTGAAGCTTTCTTT. It specifies CASSLGFKGEYAEAFF.

At least ten counts were recorded for this clonotype. V gene TRBV7-2 combines with J gene TRBJ1-1; D not certain. The germline V and J ends were trimmed by 5 bases and 1 base, with 8 bases remaining between them. CDR1 SGHTA and CDR2 FQGNSA come from the germline V gene. CDR3 length: 13 residues. CDR3 coding DNA: TGTGCCAGCAGCCTCGTTACGAACACTGAAGCTTTCTTT. Its translation: CASSLVTNTEAFF.

This clonotype was observed a few times. V is TRBV2 and J is TRBJ1-6, with TRBD1 as a possible D gene (5 bases). Trimming left V 6 bases short and J 14 bases short, with 14 bases between. From germline, CDR1 is SNHLY and CDR2 FYNNEI. The CDR3 consists of 12 residues. CDR3 region: CASRWGSDTLHF. The CDR3 nucleotides read TGTGCCAGCAGATGGGGGTCTGACACCCTCCACTTT.

V is TRBV19 and J is TRBJ2-1; 7 bases map to TRBD1. This CDR3 has 14 amino acids. Trimming at V came to 1 base and at J to 5 bases, leaving 2 bases not matched to a gene. Germline values: CDR1 LNHDA, CDR2 SQIVND (reference sequence). The CDR3 is CASSIGQGNNEQFF. The CDR3 DNA reads as TGTGCCAGTAGTATAGGACAGGGAAACAATGAGCAGTTCTTC.